Listed below are T cell receptor beta chains from one sample, sequenced in a study of blood T cell repertoires in COVID-19. TCRdb's table, derived via immunoSEQ multiplex PCR, lists solely in-frame clones and lacks some. The sample consists of 120,000 or so clones, 88% of them appearing once. Input material: peripheral blood. Every receptor here comes from a woman aged 50 to 65 with acute or convalescent COVID-19. The CDR3 runs from the conserved cysteine through the conserved F or W. D genes are given only for firm matches. Clone sizes are given selectively: once, few, many, or a class where the clone is expanded.

- TRBJ2-1 - TRBV19 TGTGCCAGCGGAGACAGGAGCTCCTACAATGAGCAGTTCTTC CASGDRSSYNEQFF
- TRBJ2-4 - TRBV29-1 TGCAGCGTTGACGCAGGGTCTGGCAAAAACATTCAGTACTTC CSVDAGSGKNIQYF
- TRBJ2-2 - TRBV12-3/TRBV12-4 TGTGCCAGCAGTTCGACAGTAGCCGGGGAGCTGTTTTTT CASSSTVAGELFF
- TRBJ1-5 - TRBV19 TGTGCCAGTAGTATGGGCAGCCCAAGCAATCAGCCCCAGCATTTT CASSMGSPSNQPQHF
TRBD2 TRBJ2-1 - TRBV19 TGTGCCAGTAGTATGAGGGTCCGGGGTAGCGGGGGGTACAATGAGCAGTTCTTC CASSMRVRGSGGYNEQFF
TRBD2 TRBJ2-2 - TRBV5-4 TGTGCCAGCAGCTTGGGCCGACTAGCGGGGGCCGGGGAGCTGTTTTTT CASSLGRLAGAGELFF
- TRBJ2-1 few TRBV19 TGTGCCAGTAATAGTCCCAAGCCCTACAATGAGCAGTTCTTC CASNSPKPYNEQFF
- TRBJ1-4 few TRBV2 TGTGCCAGCAGTGAAGCTTCGCGGACATGGGAAAAACTGTTTTTT CASSEASRTWEKLFF
- TRBJ1-1 - TRBV5-8 TGTGCCAGCAGCTTGCAGGGTAAATTTGACCGAGCTTTCTTT CASSLQGKFDRAFF
- TRBJ2-5 few TRBV7-2 TGTGCCAGCAGCTCCACAGGGTTACAGACCCAGTACTTC CASSSTGLQTQYF